These T cell receptor beta chains were read from a single sample in a study of blood T cell repertoires in COVID-19. Repertoires were generated with immunoSEQ multiplex PCR, while TCRdb's copy carries only in-frame clones and drops some. The sample includes 95,000 to 110,000 clones, roughly 82% of them seen just once. Source material: peripheral blood. All receptors derive from a man aged 60-69 years with acute or convalescent COVID-19. CDR3s leave out the opening cysteine and the closing phenylalanine or tryptophan. The order of the fields is V gene, J gene, CDR3 protein.

v_gene: TRBV7-2
j_gene: TRBJ1-1
CDR3aa: ASSLLGYEAF

v_gene: TRBV10-2
j_gene: TRBJ1-1
CDR3aa: ASRQGPLSNTEAF

v_gene: TRBV2
j_gene: TRBJ1-1
CDR3aa: ASCTTANTEAF

v_gene: TRBV5-1
j_gene: TRBJ2-2
CDR3aa: ASSLVAGVNTGELF

v_gene: TRBV27
j_gene: TRBJ2-5
CDR3aa: ASSLMGAGGQETQY

v_gene: TRBV5-5
j_gene: TRBJ1-2
CDR3aa: ASTQGGGYGYT

v_gene: TRBV11-3
j_gene: TRBJ1-1
CDR3aa: ASSSYGTEAF

v_gene: TRBV2
j_gene: TRBJ2-7
CDR3aa: ASSRGEQY

v_gene: TRBV10-1
j_gene: TRBJ2-5
CDR3aa: ASSEAGKETQY

v_gene: TRBV10-3
j_gene: TRBJ2-3
CDR3aa: AISEISDGTDTQY

v_gene: TRBV7-9
j_gene: TRBJ1-1
CDR3aa: ASSSGSGVATTEAF

v_gene: TRBV10-3
j_gene: TRBJ2-2
CDR3aa: AISESIDRNTGELF

v_gene: TRBV6-5
j_gene: TRBJ1-1
CDR3aa: ASTRDTNTEAF

v_gene: TRBV10-3
j_gene: TRBJ1-1
CDR3aa: AINPGGLGGEAF

v_gene: TRBV19
j_gene: TRBJ2-1
CDR3aa: ASTAEGWNEQF

v_gene: TRBV5-1
j_gene: TRBJ1-6
CDR3aa: ASRPGGDSPLH

v_gene: TRBV10-2
j_gene: TRBJ1-1
CDR3aa: ASSVTASTEAF

v_gene: TRBV9
j_gene: TRBJ1-2
CDR3aa: ASSAARTGENYGYT

v_gene: TRBV4-3
j_gene: TRBJ1-5
CDR3aa: ASSQIAGGGQPQH

v_gene: TRBV10-3
j_gene: TRBJ2-5
CDR3aa: ASLSGVGETQY

v_gene: TRBV6-5
j_gene: TRBJ1-3
CDR3aa: ASSYSTALSGNTIY

v_gene: TRBV15
j_gene: TRBJ2-3
CDR3aa: ATSPRTTSGADTQY

v_gene: TRBV15
j_gene: TRBJ2-7
CDR3aa: ATSREGGGENEQY

v_gene: TRBV7-8
j_gene: TRBJ1-5
CDR3aa: ASSMMPRGRANQPQH

v_gene: TRBV5-1
j_gene: TRBJ1-5
CDR3aa: ASSLGAGGHQPQH

v_gene: TRBV10-3
j_gene: TRBJ2-5
CDR3aa: AISEYVTTETQY

v_gene: TRBV19
j_gene: TRBJ2-1
CDR3aa: ASSLSLSSYNEQF

v_gene: TRBV20-1
j_gene: TRBJ2-1
CDR3aa: SASLDSYNEQF

v_gene: TRBV4-3
j_gene: TRBJ1-6
CDR3aa: ASSPVLPGSYNSPLH

v_gene: TRBV4-1
j_gene: TRBJ1-5
CDR3aa: ASTKSGQGQPQH

v_gene: TRBV11-2
j_gene: TRBJ2-3
CDR3aa: ASSVAGTSGSTDTQY

v_gene: TRBV9
j_gene: TRBJ2-3
CDR3aa: ASSVGGSGRAIDTQY

v_gene: TRBV19
j_gene: TRBJ1-2
CDR3aa: ASSIQGAGYGYT

v_gene: TRBV7-2
j_gene: TRBJ1-2
CDR3aa: ASSLERNYGYT

v_gene: TRBV4-3
j_gene: TRBJ2-1
CDR3aa: ASSRGTLSYNEQF

v_gene: TRBV5-4
j_gene: TRBJ2-2
CDR3aa: ASSLLAGRNTGELF